This T cell receptor beta chain was retrieved from a study of blood T cells in healthy people across ages. Together with a sample-barcoded 5' primer, a J-beta primer mix was included in a second PCR lasting about 7 to 11 cycles. One entry per CDR3 protein, called by TCRdb with MiXCR from the 5' RACE reads. The top ten clones hold about 11% of a sample with about 1.6 million distinct CDR3 sequences, around 36% of them seen once. Per germline, CDR1 MDHEN and CDR2 SYDVKM. V lost 2 bases to trimming and J lost 8 bases, with 12 bases between them. This CDR3 is 14 amino acids long. This clonotype was seen more than once but under ten times.

Material: blood. The clonotype originates from a woman in her twenties or thirties in good health. The chain links TRBV28 to TRBJ1-4, with D maybe TRBD1 (6 bases). In nucleotides, the CDR3 is TGTGCCAGCAGTTTACCGGGGGGCCGGGAAAAACTGTTTTTT. Translated, it gives CASSLPGGREKLFF.